Shown below are 7 T cell receptor beta chains from a single sample sequenced in a study of T cell responses to AZD1222 COVID-19 vaccine (dated by TCRdb to the early 2020s). Library method: the immunoSEQ multiplex PCR assay. Not all clones reach the TCRdb copy of this immuneACCESS table, which keeps in-frame sequences only. Checked studies attribute under half of the gap to unresolved V genes and leave the rest unexplained. This sample gives some 130,000 clones in total; around 90% of them show up just once. The ten top clones hold 1.3% to 1.5% of the sample. According to the study, the label for this sample's time point signals: baseline before first vaccination. Sample: peripheral blood, taken on day 0 of AZD1222 vaccination. These receptors were obtained from an adult in good health.

The chain is built from TRBV6-5 and TRBJ2-7; 12 bases align to TRBD2. There are 16 residues in the CDR3. The V segment lost 0 bases and the J segment 4 bases; nucleotides outside the gene matches: 4. From germline, CDR1 is MNHEY and CDR2 SVGAGI. CDR3 residues: CASSYSHGLAGYEQYF. The CDR3 nucleotides are TGTGCCAGCAGTTACTCCCATGGACTAGCGGGGTACGAGCAGTACTTC.

This clone has only one observation. The rearrangement joins TRBV5-8 to TRBJ1-5; 10 nucleotides line up with TRBD1. From germline, CDR1 is SGHTS and CDR2 YDEGEE. CDR3 length: 18 amino acids. V lost 4 bases and J lost 0; bases outside the gene matches: 10. The CDR3 DNA is TGTGCCAGCAGCGATGGACAGGGGGGTGTGGGTAGCAATCAGCCCCAGCATTTT. Translating gives CASSDGQGGVGSNQPQHF.

The genes are TRBV6-4 and TRBJ1-1; the D is unclear. There are 14 residues in the CDR3. Germline-derived CDR1 and CDR2 are MRHNA and SNTAGT. V dropped 2 bases and J dropped 0 bases, with 7 bases sitting between them. This CDR3 reads CASSDTAMNTEAFF. Written as DNA, the CDR3 is TGTGCCAGCAGTGACACCGCCATGAACACTGAAGCTTTCTTT.

This clone was recorded only once. This chain links TRBV9 with TRBJ2-7, with D hard to call. Trimming shortened V by 7 bases and J by 4 bases, and 12 bases separated the two germline ends. The CDR3 is made up of 12 amino acids. Germline CDR1 is SGDLS and CDR2 is YYNGEE. CDR3 bases: TGTGCCAGCGGCTCCGACACTTACGAGCAGTACTTC. Protein: CASGSDTYEQYF.

J is TRBJ2-1 and V is TRBV4-1; D tentatively reads TRBD1 or TRBD2 (5 bases each). The CDR3 runs to 14 residues. Germline-derived CDR1 and CDR2 are MGHRA and YSYEKL. Trimming left V 2 bases short and J 2 bases short, with 7 bases between. Here the CDR3 DNA reads TGCGCCAGCAGCCAAATGGGGGCCTACAATGAGCAGTTCTTC. Protein product: CASSQMGAYNEQFF.

This sequence joins TRBV4-3 and TRBJ1-5; unclear D gene. Germline CDR1 LGHNA, CDR2 YSLEER. The germline V and J ends were trimmed by 1 base and 2 bases, with 9 bases remaining between them. The CDR3 sequence is 15 residues long. Here the CDR3 reads CASSQGESGNQPQHF. The CDR3 nucleotides are TGCGCCAGCAGCCAAGGTGAAAGTGGCAATCAGCCCCAGCATTTT.

The J gene is TRBJ1-1, the V gene TRBV12-3 or TRBV12-4, with 8 bases that match TRBD1. The CDR3 totals 12 residues. Losses at the gene ends were 6 bases for V and 7 bases for J; bases not matched to a gene: 4. The CDR3 spells CASSRTGLEAFF. In DNA form, the CDR3 reads TGTGCCAGCAGCCGGACAGGGCTTGAAGCTTTCTTT.